This TCR beta chain was found in a study of long-term antiretroviral therapy in people with HIV. The immunoSEQ assay was v3.0, run at survey level. Libraries were prepared by immunoSEQ multiplex PCR; TCRdb keeps only in-frame clonotypes and omits some of them. The sample comprises some 31,000 clones, around 72% of which are singletons, and 7% to 10% rests with the top ten. The study, taken as a whole, reports: The clones with expansion before ART were dominant in the repertoire at all time points.

Treatment for every participant with HIV took place in the United States. This clone was seen just once. Its antigen remains unknown. This clonotype was sampled from a woman in her forties or fifties with HIV. The starting material was unsorted PBMCs, obtained 3.1 years after starting antiretroviral therapy.

CDR3 bases: TGTGCCAGCTCACCGCCGGGACGTTCAACTAATGAAAAACTGTTTTTT. Protein product: CASSPPGRSTNEKLFF. The gene calls are TRBV18 and TRBJ1-4, with D maybe TRBD1 (5 bases). CDR1 and CDR2 (germline): KGHSH, LQKENI. V shed 3 bases and J shed 0 bases, with 11 bases lying between them. The CDR3 is 16 residues long.